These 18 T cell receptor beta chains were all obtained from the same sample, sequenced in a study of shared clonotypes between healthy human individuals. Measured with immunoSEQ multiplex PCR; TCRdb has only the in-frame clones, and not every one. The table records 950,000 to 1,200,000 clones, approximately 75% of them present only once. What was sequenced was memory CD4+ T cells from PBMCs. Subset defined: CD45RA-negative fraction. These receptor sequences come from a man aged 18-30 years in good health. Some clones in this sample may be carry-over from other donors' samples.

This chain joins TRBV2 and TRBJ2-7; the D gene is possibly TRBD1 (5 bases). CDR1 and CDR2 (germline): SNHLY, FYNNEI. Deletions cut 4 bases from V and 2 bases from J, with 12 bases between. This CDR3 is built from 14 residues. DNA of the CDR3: TGTGCCAGCAGTGCCCGAGACAGACCCTACGAGCAGTACTTC. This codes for CASSARDRPYEQYF.

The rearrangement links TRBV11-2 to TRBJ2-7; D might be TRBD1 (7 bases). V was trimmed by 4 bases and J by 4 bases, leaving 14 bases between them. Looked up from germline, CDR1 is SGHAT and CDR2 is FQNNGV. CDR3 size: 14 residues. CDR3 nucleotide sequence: TGTGCCAGCAGCTCGCCAGGGGGGCGATACGAGCAGTACTTC. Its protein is CASSSPGGRYEQYF.

The CDR3 sequence is CASSLSTSNYEQYF. CDR3 sequence (DNA): TGCGCCAGCAGCTTGTCCACTTCCAACTACGAGCAGTACTTC. This chain links TRBV5-1 with TRBJ2-7, with D hard to call. Trimming took 1 base from V and 3 from J, leaving 11 bases between them. Germline V gene data show CDR1 as SGHRS and CDR2 as YFSETQ. This CDR3 region has 14 residues.

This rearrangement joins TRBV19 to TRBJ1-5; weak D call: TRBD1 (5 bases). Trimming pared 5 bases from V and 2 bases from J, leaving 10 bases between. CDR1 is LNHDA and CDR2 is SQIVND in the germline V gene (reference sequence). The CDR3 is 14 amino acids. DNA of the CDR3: TGTGCCAGTAGTCCGCGACAGCGCAATCAGCCCCAGCATTTT. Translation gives CASSPRQRNQPQHF.

The CDR3 region has the DNA TGTGCCAGCAGTGAAGCGCGAGGGGTGCATCGAAGCACAGATACGCAGTATTTT. The encoded protein is CASSEARGVHRSTDTQYF. V is TRBV6-1 and J is TRBJ2-3; TRBD1 or TRBD2 may be the D gene (5 bases each). With 0 bases removed from V and 0 bases from J, the gap between germline ends came to 16 bases. Germline values: CDR1 MNHNS, CDR2 SASEGT. The CDR3 loop spans 18 amino acids.

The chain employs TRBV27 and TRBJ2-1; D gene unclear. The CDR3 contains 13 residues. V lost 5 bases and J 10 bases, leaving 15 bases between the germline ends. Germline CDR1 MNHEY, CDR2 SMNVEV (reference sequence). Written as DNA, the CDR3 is TGTGCCAGCAGTCCGGGCCCCCCCGGGGAGCAGTTCTTC. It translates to CASSPGPPGEQFF.

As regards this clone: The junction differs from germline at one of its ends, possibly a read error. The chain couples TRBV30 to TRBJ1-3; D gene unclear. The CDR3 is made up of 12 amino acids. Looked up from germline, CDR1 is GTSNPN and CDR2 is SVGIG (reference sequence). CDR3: CAWSVSENTIYF. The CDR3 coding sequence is TGTGCCTGGAGTGTCTCTGAAAACACCATATATTTT.

The CDR3 DNA sequence: TGTGCCAGCTCACGGACCTCCGGCACAATTGAGTACGAGCAGTACTTC. It specifies CASSRTSGTIEYEQYF. V usage is TRBV18 and J usage is TRBJ2-7; D ambiguous. The germline V gene encodes CDR1 KGHSH and CDR2 LQKENI. V shed 4 bases and J shed 4 bases, with 20 bases lying between them. This CDR3 comprises 16 residues.

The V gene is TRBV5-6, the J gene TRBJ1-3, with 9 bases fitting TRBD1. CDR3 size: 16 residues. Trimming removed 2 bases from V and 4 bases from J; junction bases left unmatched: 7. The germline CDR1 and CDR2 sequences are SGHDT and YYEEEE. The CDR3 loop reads CASSLTGGNLGNTIYF. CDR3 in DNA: TGTGCCAGCAGCTTAACAGGGGGCAACCTAGGAAACACCATATATTTT.

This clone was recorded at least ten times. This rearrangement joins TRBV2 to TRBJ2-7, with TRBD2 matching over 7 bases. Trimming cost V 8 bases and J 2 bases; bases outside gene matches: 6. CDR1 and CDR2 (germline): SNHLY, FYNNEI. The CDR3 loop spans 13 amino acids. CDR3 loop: CASVPGTTYEQYF. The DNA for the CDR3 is TGTGCCAGCGTTCCTGGGACTACCTACGAGCAGTACTTC.

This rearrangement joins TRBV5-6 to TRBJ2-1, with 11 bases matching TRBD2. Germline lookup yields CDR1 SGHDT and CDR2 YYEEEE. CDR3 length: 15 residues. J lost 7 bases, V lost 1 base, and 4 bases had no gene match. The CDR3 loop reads CASSLTSGRLNEQFF. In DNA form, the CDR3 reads TGTGCCAGCAGCTTGACTAGCGGGAGATTGAATGAGCAGTTCTTC.

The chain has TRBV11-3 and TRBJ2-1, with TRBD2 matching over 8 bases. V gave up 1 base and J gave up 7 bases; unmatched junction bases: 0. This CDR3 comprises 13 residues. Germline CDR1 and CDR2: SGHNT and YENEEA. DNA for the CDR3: TGTGCCAGCAGCTTAGCGGGAGGGAATGAGCAGTTCTTC. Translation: CASSLAGGNEQFF.

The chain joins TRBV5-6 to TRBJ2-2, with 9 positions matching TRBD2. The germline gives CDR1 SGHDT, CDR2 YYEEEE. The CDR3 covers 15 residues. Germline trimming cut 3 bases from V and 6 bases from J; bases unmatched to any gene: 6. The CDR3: CASSWREGLAGELFF. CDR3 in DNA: TGTGCCAGCAGCTGGCGGGAGGGCCTAGCCGGGGAGCTGTTTTTT.

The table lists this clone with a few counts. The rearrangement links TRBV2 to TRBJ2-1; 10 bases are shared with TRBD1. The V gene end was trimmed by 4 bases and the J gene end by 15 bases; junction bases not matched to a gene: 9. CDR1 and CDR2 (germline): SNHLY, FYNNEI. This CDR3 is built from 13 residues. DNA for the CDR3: TGTGCCAGCAGTGGCTCGGGACAGGGGCCCTGGTTCTTC. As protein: CASSGSGQGPWFF.

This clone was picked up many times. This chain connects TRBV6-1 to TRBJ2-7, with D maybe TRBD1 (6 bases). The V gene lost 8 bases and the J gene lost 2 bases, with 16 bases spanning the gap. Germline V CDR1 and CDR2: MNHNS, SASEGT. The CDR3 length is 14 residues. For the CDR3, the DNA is TGTGCCAGCCGCCTTATACAGGGTCCCTACGAGCAGTACTTC. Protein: CASRLIQGPYEQYF.

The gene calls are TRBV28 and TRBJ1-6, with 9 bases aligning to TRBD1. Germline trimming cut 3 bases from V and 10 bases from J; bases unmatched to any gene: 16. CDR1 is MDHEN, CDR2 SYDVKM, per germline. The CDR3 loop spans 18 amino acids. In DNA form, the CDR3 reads TGTGCCAGCAGTTTCCCTCGCGCGGGGGGACAGGGTGACTCACCCCTCCACTTT. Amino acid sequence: CASSFPRAGGQGDSPLHF.

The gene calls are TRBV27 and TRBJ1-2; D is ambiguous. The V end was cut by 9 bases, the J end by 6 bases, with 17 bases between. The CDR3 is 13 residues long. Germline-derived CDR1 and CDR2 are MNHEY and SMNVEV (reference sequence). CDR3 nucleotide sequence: TGTGCCAGTAGGGCTACGATTCGGGATGGCTACACCTTC. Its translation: CASRATIRDGYTF.

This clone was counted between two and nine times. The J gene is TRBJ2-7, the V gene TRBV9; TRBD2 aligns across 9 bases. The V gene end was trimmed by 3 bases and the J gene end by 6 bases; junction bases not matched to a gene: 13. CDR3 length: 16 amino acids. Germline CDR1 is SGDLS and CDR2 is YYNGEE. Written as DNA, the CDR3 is TGTGCCAGCAGCGCCGATGCAGCGGGAGGCCGGTCCGAGCAGTACTTC. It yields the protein CASSADAAGGRSEQYF.